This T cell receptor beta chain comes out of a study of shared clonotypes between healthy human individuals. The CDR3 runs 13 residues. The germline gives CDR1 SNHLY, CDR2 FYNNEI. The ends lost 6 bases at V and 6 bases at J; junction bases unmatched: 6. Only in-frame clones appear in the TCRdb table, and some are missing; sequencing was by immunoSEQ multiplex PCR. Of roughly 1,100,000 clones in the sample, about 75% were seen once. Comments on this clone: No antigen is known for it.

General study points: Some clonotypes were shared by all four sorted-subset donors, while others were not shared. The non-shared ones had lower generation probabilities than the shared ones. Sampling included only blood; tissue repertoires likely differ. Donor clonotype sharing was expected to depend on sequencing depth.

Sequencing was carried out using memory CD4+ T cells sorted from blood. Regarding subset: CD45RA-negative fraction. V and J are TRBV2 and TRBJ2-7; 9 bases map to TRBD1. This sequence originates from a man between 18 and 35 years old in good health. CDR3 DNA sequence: TGTGCCAGCAGCTGGGACAGGGTTGGCGAGCAGTACTTC. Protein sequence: CASSWDRVGEQYF.